This T cell receptor beta chain was recovered during a study of cytomegalovirus exposure and HLA in healthy donors. PCR amplification relied on 60 Vbeta primers (plus 13 Jbeta primers). Assay: immunoSEQ multiplex PCR; the TCRdb copy retains only in-frame clones and omits some. This sample has about 140,000 clones, with roughly 74% found just once. This CDR3 spans 14 amino acids. Germline trimming cut 5 bases from V and 2 bases from J; bases unmatched to any gene: 5. Germline CDR1 is MNHEY and CDR2 is SVGAGI. This chain joins TRBV6-5 and TRBJ2-5; 7 nucleotides match TRBD2. This receptor was identified in a woman under 30 in good health and CMV-seropositive. The sequenced material came from PBMCs. DNA of the CDR3: TGTGCCAGCAGTCGCGGGGGTCGACAAGAGACCCAGTACTTC. The encoded protein is CASSRGGRQETQYF.